The 14 T cell receptor beta chains listed next were all sequenced from one sample in a study of T-cell reconstitution after alpha-beta-depleted transplantation in children. TCRbeta library preparation incorporated unique molecular identifiers. TCRdb re-analysed the PCR reads in MiXCR, keeping a single row per CDR3 protein. The data contain fewer than 750,000 distinct CDR3 sequences, 23% of them seen just once; the ten biggest clones take up about 14%. Specimen: PBMCs, mostly from graft donor cells, collected 360 days after TCRalphabeta/CD19-depleted stem cell transplant. The receptor source for this set is a boy less than two years old who had a stem cell transplant for acute myeloid leukemia, so the T cells may come from the graft donor.

This clonotype was seen at least ten times. The rearrangement links TRBV5-5 to TRBJ1-4; D might be TRBD1 (6 bases). CDR3 length equals 16 residues. V was pared by 3 bases and J by 3 bases, with 15 bases between. Germline V lookup: CDR1 SGHKS, CDR2 YYEKEE (reference sequence). The CDR3 reads CASSSFRGGANEKLFF. Here the CDR3 DNA reads TGTGCCAGCAGCTCCTTCAGGGGTGGAGCTAATGAAAAACTGTTTTTT.

This clonotype came up many times. The chain uses TRBV28 and TRBJ2-2; D ambiguous. The CDR3 loop spans 15 amino acids. The germline V and J ends were trimmed by 6 bases and 3 bases, with 14 bases remaining between them. Germline V CDR1 and CDR2: MDHEN, SYDVKM. In nucleotides, the CDR3 is TGTGCCAGCAGCCCTCCCTGGTTGGACACCGGGGAGCTGTTTTTT. It yields the protein CASSPPWLDTGELFF.

In its sample, this clonotype was seen many times. V and J are TRBV5-1 and TRBJ1-4; unclear D gene. From germline, CDR1 is SGHRS and CDR2 YFSETQ. The CDR3 extends over 13 amino acids. Between the trimmed V and J ends, which lost 4 bases and 0 bases, there was a span of 4 bases. The CDR3 DNA is TGCGCCAGCAGCGACTCAACTAATGAAAAACTGTTTTTT. It encodes CASSDSTNEKLFF.

This clonotype was seen at least ten times. The chain uses TRBV5-6 and TRBJ1-5; 9 bases fit TRBD1. The CDR3 has 15 amino acids. In germline, CDR1 is SGHDT, CDR2 YYEEEE. Germline trimming cut 4 bases from V and 4 bases from J; bases unmatched to any gene: 6. The CDR3 nucleotides read TGTGCCAGCAGCAACCGGGACAGGGCAAATCAGCCCCAGCATTTT. This encodes CASSNRDRANQPQHF.

This clonotype was counted ten times or more. The V and J genes are TRBV5-1 and TRBJ2-5; 8 nucleotides align to TRBD1. J was trimmed by 2 bases and V by 1 base; bases with no gene match: 10. CDR1 is SGHRS, CDR2 YFSETQ, per germline. The CDR3 runs to 17 residues. The CDR3 here is CASSLPGTGPQQETQYF. CDR3 nucleotide sequence: TGCGCCAGCAGCTTGCCCGGGACAGGCCCTCAGCAAGAGACCCAGTACTTC.

The table lists this clonotype with many counts. The chain uses TRBV11-2 and TRBJ1-1; a weak D match, TRBD1 (5 bases). Trimming shortened V by 4 bases and J by 8 bases, and 11 bases separated the two germline ends. This CDR3 comprises 12 residues. CDR1 SGHAT and CDR2 FQNNGV come from the germline V gene. The CDR3 bases are TGTGCCAGCAGCTCCGACAGCCCCGAAGCTTTCTTT. Amino acid sequence: CASSSDSPEAFF.

The rearrangement joins TRBV20-1 to TRBJ1-5; D gene unclear. This CDR3 comprises 15 residues. V was trimmed by 4 bases and J by 1 base, leaving 14 bases between them. CDR1 and CDR2 from the germline V gene are DFQATT and SNEGSKA (reference sequence). CDR3 DNA: TGCAGTGCTATCCGGCTTTCCTTCAGCAATCAGCCCCAGCATTTT. Translated: CSAIRLSFSNQPQHF.

This clonotype has a count of ten or more. The chain uses TRBV28 and TRBJ2-4; no firm D call. The CDR3 has 14 residues. The germline V gene has CDR1 MDHEN and CDR2 SYDVKM. Trimming stripped 3 bases from V and 2 bases from J, with 8 bases between. In DNA form, the CDR3 reads TGTGCCAGCAGTTTGGCCCACCCCAAAAACATTCAGTACTTC. Its translation: CASSLAHPKNIQYF.

This clonotype was seen ten or more times. This rearrangement joins TRBV24-1 to TRBJ2-3, with D maybe TRBD1 (8 bases). Germline V gives CDR1 KGHDR, CDR2 SFDVKD. The CDR3 runs 14 residues. The V and J ends lost 7 bases and 2 bases respectively, with 12 bases between them. Here the CDR3 DNA reads TGTGCCACCAGGGACAGGGACTACACAGATACGCAGTATTTT. This encodes CATRDRDYTDTQYF.

This clonotype was counted at least ten times. The rearrangement joins TRBV5-1 to TRBJ2-1, with D tentatively TRBD1 or TRBD2 (5 bases each). In germline, CDR1 is SGHRS, CDR2 YFSETQ. V lost 0 bases, J lost 10 bases, and 11 bases lay in between. The CDR3 loop spans 13 amino acids. CDR3 region: CASSLAEGWEQFF. The CDR3 coding sequence is TGCGCCAGCAGCTTGGCCGAGGGGTGGGAGCAGTTCTTC.

The J gene is TRBJ2-1, the V gene TRBV7-2; 9 positions match TRBD1. From germline, CDR1 is SGHTA and CDR2 FQGNSA. J lost 7 bases, V lost 3 bases, and 13 bases had no gene match. The length of the CDR3 is 17 residues. CDR3 sequence (DNA): TGTGCCAGCAGCTTTTTTCCGGGACAGGGTAGGGATAATGAGCAGTTCTTC. It specifies CASSFFPGQGRDNEQFF.

Ten or more counts support this clonotype. The rearrangement joins TRBV12-3 or TRBV12-4 to TRBJ2-3; 9 nucleotides line up with TRBD2. With 2 bases clipped from V and 4 bases from J, the junction kept 4 bases outside the gene matches. The CDR3 spans 15 residues. The CDR3 sequence: CASSLLAGRPDTQYF. The CDR3 bases are TGTGCCAGCAGTTTACTAGCGGGGCGTCCAGATACGCAGTATTTT.

This clonotype was counted ten times or more. The CDR3 DNA reads as TGTGCCACCAGCAGAGATATCGTCGATGAGCAGTTCTTC. This sequence encodes CATSRDIVDEQFF. The chain joins TRBV15 to TRBJ2-1; D is unclear. Trimming left V 0 bases short and J 8 bases short, with 8 bases between. The CDR3 consists of 13 residues. CDR1 LNHNV and CDR2 YYDKDF come from the germline V gene (reference sequence).

In this sample, this clonotype turned up a few times. J is TRBJ2-7 and V is TRBV12-3 or TRBV12-4, with 9 bases lining up with TRBD2. The CDR3 contains 16 residues. J lost 4 bases, V lost 1 base, and 8 bases had no gene match. Written as DNA, the CDR3 is TGTGCCAGCAGTTTAGTAGGCGGGGGGGCGTTTTACGAGCAGTACGTC. Its protein is CASSLVGGGAFYEQYV.